The 25 T cell receptor beta chains below come from one sample, sequenced in a study of shared clonotypes between healthy human individuals. Clones were sequenced by immunoSEQ multiplex PCR, and TCRdb holds only the in-frame ones, with some missing. The sample lists around 1 million clones; around 80% were seen once. The specimen sequenced was memory CD4+ T cells sorted from blood. Subset of the sample: CD45RA-negative fraction. Receptors were obtained from a man younger than 35 in good health.

This chain uses TRBV6-1 with TRBJ1-5; no firm D call. Trimming removed 8 bases at V and 0 bases at J, with 8 bases between. Germline-derived CDR1 and CDR2 are MNHNS and SASEGT. The CDR3 loop spans 13 amino acids. CDR3 sequence (DNA): TGTGCCAGCTCCCAAAATAGCAATCAGCCCCAGCATTTT. It is translated as CASSQNSNQPQHF.

As concerns this clone: The sample contains more than one DNA sequence encoding this CDR3. CDR3: CASSSSGRGTDTQYF. CDR3 bases: TGTGCCAGCAGTTCTAGCGGGAGGGGCACAGATACGCAGTATTTT. V and J are TRBV7-2 and TRBJ2-3; 12 bases are shared with TRBD2. This CDR3 region has 15 residues. V lost 6 bases, J lost 1 base, and 2 bases stayed unmatched. CDR1 is SGHTA, CDR2 FQGNSA, per germline.

With regard to this clone: A much larger clone is a single base away; this may be a read error. J is TRBJ2-2 and V is TRBV14; D is undetermined. Trimming stripped 6 bases from V and 0 bases from J, with 2 bases between. Germline V lookup: CDR1 SGHDN, CDR2 FVKESK. The CDR3 spans 12 residues. The DNA of the CDR3 is TGTGCCAGCAGGCCGAACACCGGGGAGCTGTTTTTT. Amino acid sequence: CASRPNTGELFF.

The rearrangement uses TRBV7-8 and TRBJ2-5, with TRBD2 matching 11 bases. The CDR3 spans 14 residues. From germline, CDR1 is SGHVS and CDR2 FQNEAQ. With 6 bases clipped from V and 5 bases from J, the junction kept 5 bases outside the gene matches. The CDR3, as DNA: TGTGCCAGCAGTAGCGGGGGGGCGCCGGAGACCCAGTACTTC. It specifies CASSSGGAPETQYF.

The rearrangement links TRBV6-5 to TRBJ2-3, with unresolved D. Germline CDR1 reads MNHEY; CDR2 reads SVGAGI. Trimming cost V 4 bases and J 3 bases, with 8 bases left between them. The CDR3 runs 13 residues. The DNA for the CDR3 is TGTGCCAGCAGTTCGCCCCGAACAGATACGCAGTATTTT. It translates to CASSSPRTDTQYF.

Regarding this clone: This CDR3 is also generated by other DNA sequences in the sample. V is TRBV14 and J is TRBJ2-4; the match to TRBD1 covers 7 bases. CDR1 and CDR2 (germline): SGHDN, FVKESK. The CDR3 loop spans 15 amino acids. The V segment lost 1 base and the J segment 0 bases; nucleotides outside the gene matches: 0. The CDR3 sequence is CASSQGQGAKNIQYF. The CDR3 DNA follows: TGTGCCAGCAGCCAAGGACAGGGAGCCAAAAACATTCAGTACTTC.

The chain uses TRBV2 and TRBJ2-1; D remains unclear. The V gene lost 5 bases and the J gene lost 2 bases, with 7 bases spanning the gap. The CDR3 sequence is 13 residues long. CDR1 is SNHLY and CDR2 is FYNNEI in the germline V gene. In DNA form, the CDR3 reads TGTGCCAGCAGTCCTGACACCTACAATGAGCAGTTCTTC. Amino acids: CASSPDTYNEQFF.

This clone was seen a few times. The CDR3 protein is CASAGDRGREQYF. In DNA form, the CDR3 reads TGTGCCAGTGCCGGGGACAGGGGTCGGGAGCAGTACTTC. The gene calls are TRBV19 and TRBJ2-7; TRBD1 agrees at 10 bases. The length of the CDR3 is 13 residues. Germline CDR1 is LNHDA and CDR2 is SQIVND (reference sequence). With V trimmed by 8 bases and J by 7 bases, 8 bases remained unmatched. The full variable domain, completed using reference TRBV19 and TRBJ2-7, is DGGITQSPKYLFRKEGQNVTLSCEQNLNHDAMYWYRQDPGQGLRLIYYSQIVNDFQKGDIAEGYSVSREKKESFPLTVTSAQKNPTAFYLCASAGDRGREQYFGPGTRLTVT.

The chain employs TRBV19 and TRBJ1-1; D not certain. CDR3 size: 14 residues. Germline V CDR1 and CDR2: LNHDA, SQIVND (reference sequence). Trimming removed 4 bases from V and 4 bases from J, with 13 bases in between. The CDR3 region has the DNA TGTGCCAGTAGTAGTAAGGGCCGGGGCACTGAAGCTTTCTTT. This translates into CASSSKGRGTEAFF.

This chain links TRBV2 with TRBJ2-5, with TRBD2 matching over 9 bases. V was clipped by 3 bases and J by 5 bases; unmatched bases: 7. This CDR3 has 15 amino acids. Per the germline V gene, CDR1 is SNHLY and CDR2 is FYNNEI. The DNA of the CDR3 is TGTGCCAGCAGTGAGCGTAGCGGGAGCTGGGAGACCCAGTACTTC. This gives the protein CASSERSGSWETQYF.

This clone has just a few counts. A junction end diverges from the germline sequence, so it may reflect a read error. CDR3 protein: CASSSRPGVAKYNEQFF. CDR3 nucleotide sequence: TGTGCTAGCAGCTCCCGCCCCGGCGTAGCGAAGTACAATGAGCAGTTCTTC. The chain has TRBV7-7 and TRBJ2-1, with a tentative D call TRBD2 (5 bases). Germline CDR1 is SSHAT and CDR2 is FNYEAQ (reference sequence). This CDR3 spans 17 amino acids.

The genes are TRBV21-1 and TRBJ2-7; TRBD2, as called in the table, went unchecked against the DNA. TRBV21-1 is given as a pseudogene. The CDR3 is made up of 15 amino acids. The CDR3: CASSKPSKLAYEQYF. CDR3 sequence (DNA): TGTGCCAGCAGCAAACCAAGTAAACTCGCCTACGAGCAGTACTTC.

The chain couples TRBV27 to TRBJ1-6; D uncertain. CDR1 and CDR2 from the germline V gene are MNHEY and SMNVEV (reference sequence). V lost 6 bases and J 2 bases, leaving 8 bases between the germline ends. This CDR3 contains 14 residues. The CDR3 sequence: CASSRVAYNSPLHF. The DNA for the CDR3 is TGTGCCAGCAGCCGGGTGGCCTATAATTCACCCCTCCACTTT.

The chain uses TRBV28 and TRBJ2-7; D uncertain. V was cut by 6 bases and J by 2 bases, with 17 bases left in between. The germline gives CDR1 MDHEN, CDR2 SYDVKM. CDR3 size: 15 residues. Written as DNA, the CDR3 is TGTGCCAGCAGCAAAGCCGGTCAACTGGCCTACGAGCAGTACTTC. It encodes CASSKAGQLAYEQYF.

The table lists this clone with a few counts. V usage is TRBV13 and J usage is TRBJ2-6, with D hard to call. Germline V gene sequence: CDR1 PRHDT, CDR2 FYEKMQ (reference sequence). CDR3 length equals 15 residues. Trimming left V 1 base short and J 2 bases short, with 6 bases between. CDR3 coding DNA: TGTGCCAGCAGCTTAGTGCTACCTGGGGCCAACGTCCTGACTTTC. This codes for CASSLVLPGANVLTF.

This clone was detected ten times or more. The chain links TRBV6-5 to TRBJ2-7; 7 nucleotides agree with TRBD2. V lost 8 bases, J lost 3 bases, and 7 bases stayed unmatched. Looked up from germline, CDR1 is MNHEY and CDR2 is SVGAGI. The CDR3 sequence is 13 residues long. CDR3 in DNA: TGTGCCAGCCGTCGGGCTAGCGGCTACGAGCAGTACTTC. Translating it yields CASRRASGYEQYF.

The rearrangement uses TRBV5-4 and TRBJ2-3; tentative D call: TRBD1 (5 bases). Looked up from germline, CDR1 is SGHNT and CDR2 is YYREEE (reference sequence). This CDR3 is 16 amino acids long. V lost 4 bases, J lost 2 bases, and 17 bases lay in between. The CDR3 coding sequence is TGTGCCAGCAGCGAGGCGGCAGGGTCATACACAGATACGCAGTATTTT. It translates to CASSEAAGSYTDTQYF.

This chain connects TRBV5-1 to TRBJ1-4; D remains unclear. The CDR3 extends over 15 amino acids. Germline CDR1 SGHRS, CDR2 YFSETQ. The V gene lost 4 bases and the J gene lost 5 bases, with 15 bases spanning the gap. CDR3 nucleotides: TGCGCCAGCAGCAACCCCCGGGAGAAGAATGAAAAACTGTTTTTT. This gives the protein CASSNPREKNEKLFF.

In the case of this clone: In the same sample, other DNA sequences code for this CDR3. The chain has TRBV5-1 and TRBJ2-7; 8 nucleotides match TRBD2. Germline CDR1 is SGHRS and CDR2 is YFSETQ. Trimming took 4 bases from V and 6 from J; bases not matched to a gene: 6. CDR3 length: 13 residues. The CDR3 here is CASSPGLAGEQYF. The CDR3 nucleotides are TGCGCCAGCAGCCCCGGACTAGCTGGCGAGCAGTACTTC.

The rearrangement uses TRBV6-1 and TRBJ1-2, with D possibly being TRBD1 (6 bases). Germline V lookup: CDR1 MNHNS, CDR2 SASEGT. The CDR3 loop spans 13 amino acids. The V end lost 6 bases, the J end lost 7 bases, and 15 bases lay between the germline ends. Here the CDR3 DNA reads TGTGCCAGCAGGGACGTACAGGGTATTGGCTACACCTTC. Its protein is CASRDVQGIGYTF.

As for this clone: Additional DNA sequences in this sample encode the identical CDR3. CDR3 nucleotide sequence: TGTGCCAGCAGCTTAGGCAGCCAAGAGACCCAGTACTTC. Residues: CASSLGSQETQYF. This chain links TRBV11-3 with TRBJ2-5; D gene unclear. With 1 base removed from V and 1 base from J, the gap between germline ends came to 4 bases. This CDR3 has 13 residues. Germline V gene lookup returns CDR1 SGHNT and CDR2 YENEEA.

J is TRBJ1-6 and V is TRBV5-5; D unclear. The CDR3 runs 15 residues. CDR1 is SGHKS, CDR2 YYEKEE, per germline (reference sequence). V lost 4 bases and J lost 6, with 14 bases in between. The CDR3 coding sequence is TGTGCCAGCAGCCAAGCTGGGAGGTCTAATTCACCCCTCCACTTT. Translated: CASSQAGRSNSPLHF.

The count of this clone is one. V gene TRBV10-3 combines with J gene TRBJ2-1, with a tentative D call TRBD2 (5 bases). Germline CDR1 reads ENHRY; CDR2 reads SYGVKD. Trimming left V 4 bases short and J 7 bases short, with 17 bases between. This CDR3 region has 15 residues. CDR3 in DNA: TGTGCCATCAGTGGCGATGGGGAGAGGCTAAATGAGCAGTTCTTC. The encoded protein is CAISGDGERLNEQFF.

The V gene is TRBV6-1, the J gene TRBJ1-1; 8 nucleotides align to TRBD1. Germline V CDR1 and CDR2: MNHNS, SASEGT. After removal of 4 bases from V and 8 bases from J, the junction contained 12 bases not matched to a gene. The CDR3 is 15 residues long. This CDR3 is CASSAAGTGHLEAFF. CDR3 sequence (DNA): TGTGCCAGCAGTGCCGCCGGGACAGGACATTTAGAAGCTTTCTTT.

The rearrangement joins TRBV4-3 to TRBJ2-3; 8 bases are shared with TRBD1. The CDR3 runs to 16 residues. Germline V gene data show CDR1 as LGHNA and CDR2 as YSLEER. J lost 5 bases, V lost 0 bases, and 7 bases had no gene match. The CDR3 sequence: CASSQDGPGGKDTQYF. CDR3 nucleotides: TGCGCCAGCAGCCAAGATGGTCCAGGGGGCAAAGATACGCAGTATTTT.